Following are 2 T cell receptor beta chains from one sample sequenced in a study of shared clonotypes between healthy human individuals. TCRdb keeps only in-frame clones here, not all; method: immunoSEQ multiplex PCR. The data contain some 2.1 million clones, roughly 94% of them singletons. The sample taken for sequencing was naive CD4+ T cells sorted from blood. Noted subset: CD45RA+ positively selected. The receptors originated from a man between 18 and 29 years old in good health.

This chain connects TRBV5-1 to TRBJ2-2; 7 positions match TRBD1. Germline V gene lookup returns CDR1 SGHRS and CDR2 YFSETQ. This CDR3 has 14 amino acids. V was pared by 6 bases and J by 5 bases, with 7 bases of the junction left unmatched. The CDR3 DNA follows: TGCGCCAGCAACGATCAACAGGGGACCGGGGAGCTGTTTTTT. Translated: CASNDQQGTGELFF. Full variable domain (outside the CDR3, taken from reference TRBV5-1 and TRBJ2-2): KAGVTQTPRYLIKTRGQQVTLSCSPISGHRSVSWYQQTPGQGLQFLFEYFSETQRNKGNFPGRFSGRQFSNSRSEMNVSTLELGDSALYLCASNDQQGTGELFFGEGSRLTVL.

This clone was found a few times. The V and J genes are TRBV10-3 and TRBJ1-4; the D gene is possibly TRBD1 (6 bases). Trimming stripped 5 bases from V and 0 bases from J, with 7 bases between. The germline V gene encodes CDR1 ENHRY and CDR2 SYGVKD. The CDR3 consists of 14 residues. The CDR3 loop reads CAISQGTTNEKLFF. CDR3 in DNA: TGTGCCATCAGTCAGGGGACAACTAATGAAAAACTGTTTTTT.